These 11 T cell receptor beta chains share one sample of origin, sequenced in a study of OX40 agonist ivuxolimab in advanced cancers. Libraries were prepared through the immunoSEQ multiplex PCR assay. What TCRdb holds here is the immuneACCESS table cut down to in-frame rearrangements. Part of the clones is not present; checked against another copy, under half of the missing clones reflect an unresolved V gene, and the others are unexplained. This sample has 96,000 or so clones in its table, and about four fifths of those were observed once. The ten most abundant clones make up under 7% of the sample. Source: CD4+ or CD8+ T cells sorted from blood, taken in a trial of the OX40 agonist ivuxolimab. These receptors all stem from an adult with an advanced solid tumor such as melanoma, head and neck, liver or kidney cancer.

The CDR3 sequence: CASSVFSGNTIYF. In nucleotides, the CDR3 is TGTGCCAGCAGTGTCTTCTCTGGAAACACCATATATTTT. The genes are TRBV6-1 and TRBJ1-3; D gene ambiguous. Germline-derived CDR1 and CDR2 are MNHNS and SASEGT. The V gene lost 4 bases and the J gene lost 0 bases, with 4 bases spanning the gap. There are 13 residues in the CDR3.

The chain uses TRBV30 and TRBJ2-3; a weak D match, TRBD2 (5 bases). Trimming took 0 bases from V and 2 from J, leaving 15 bases between them. CDR1 GTSNPN and CDR2 SVGIG come from the germline V gene (reference sequence). This CDR3 is 16 amino acids long. The CDR3 DNA is TGTGCCTGGAGTGTATCTAGCCAACTATTCACAGATACGCAGTATTTT. Protein sequence: CAWSVSSQLFTDTQYF.

This clone was detected only a few times. This chain joins TRBV5-1 and TRBJ1-1; tentative D call: TRBD1 (6 bases). Germline assignment: CDR1 SGHRS and CDR2 YFSETQ. The CDR3 has 14 residues. V lost 0 bases and J 3 bases, leaving 9 bases between the germline ends. The CDR3 region is CASSLATGYTEAFF. CDR3 coding DNA: TGCGCCAGCAGCTTGGCGACAGGCTACACTGAAGCTTTCTTT.

The count of this clone is one. The chain employs TRBV9 and TRBJ1-2; 7 bases fit TRBD1. V shed 4 bases, J shed 1 base, and the junction held 7 bases outside the gene matches. Per the germline V gene, CDR1 is SGDLS and CDR2 is YYNGEE. This CDR3 contains 15 residues. DNA of the CDR3: TGTGCCAGCAGCCCCCGGGACAGTCTTAACTATGGCTACACCTTC. It specifies CASSPRDSLNYGYTF.

The V and J genes are TRBV2 and TRBJ1-3, with D unresolved. Trimming pared 2 bases from V and 0 bases from J, leaving 5 bases between. The CDR3 covers 14 residues. Germline CDR1 reads SNHLY; CDR2 reads FYNNEI. In DNA, the CDR3 is TGTGCCAGCAGTGAATTCGTCTCTGGAAACACCATATATTTT. Translated, it gives CASSEFVSGNTIYF.

The genes are TRBV2 and TRBJ2-7, with D possibly being TRBD2 (6 bases). The ends were cut back, 1 base at V and 2 bases at J, with 15 bases in the middle. The CDR3 is made up of 16 amino acids. Per the germline V gene, CDR1 is SNHLY and CDR2 is FYNNEI. The CDR3 protein is CASSEVGLASTYEQYF. The CDR3 region has the DNA TGTGCCAGCAGTGAAGTAGGTCTAGCGTCAACCTACGAGCAGTACTTC.

The V gene is TRBV28, the J gene TRBJ1-5; 7 nucleotides line up with TRBD1. The CDR3 covers 14 residues. The trim removed 6 bases at V and 6 bases at J, leaving 8 bases unmatched. Germline lookup yields CDR1 MDHEN and CDR2 SYDVKM. The CDR3 DNA reads as TGTGCCAGCAGGTCAGGGGGAGGAGGTCAGCCCCAGCATTTT. It is translated as CASRSGGGGQPQHF.

V and J are TRBV5-1 and TRBJ2-7; 9 bases fit TRBD1. The ends lost 5 bases at V and 5 bases at J; junction bases unmatched: 5. The CDR3 runs to 13 residues. Germline-derived CDR1 and CDR2 are SGHRS and YFSETQ. CDR3 DNA sequence: TGCGCCAGCAGGCCGGGACAGGGCCACGAGCAGTACTTC. Its protein product is CASRPGQGHEQYF. Combining the CDR3 with reference TRBV5-1 and TRBJ2-7 gives the whole variable domain KAGVTQTPRYLIKTRGQQVTLSCSPISGHRSVSWYQQTPGQGLQFLFEYFSETQRNKGNFPGRFSGRQFSNSRSEMNVSTLELGDSALYLCASRPGQGHEQYFGPGTRLTVT.

V usage is TRBV7-9 and J usage is TRBJ2-3, with D maybe TRBD1 (7 bases). V lost 4 bases to trimming and J lost 0 bases, with 14 bases between them. The germline V gene has CDR1 SEHNR and CDR2 FQNEAQ (reference sequence). This CDR3 contains 16 residues. The CDR3 reads CASSSQGGPSTDTQYF. The DNA of the CDR3 is TGTGCCAGCAGCTCGCAGGGGGGCCCTAGCACAGATACGCAGTATTTT.

The rearrangement joins TRBV7-9 to TRBJ1-3; the D is unclear. Trimming pared 0 bases from V and 2 bases from J, leaving 8 bases between. CDR3 length: 15 residues. In germline, CDR1 is SEHNR, CDR2 FQNEAQ (reference sequence). The CDR3 sequence is CASSLAGLTGNTIYF. CDR3 in DNA: TGTGCCAGCAGCTTAGCAGGGTTAACTGGAAACACCATATATTTT.

The gene calls are TRBV4-1 and TRBJ1-3; 9 bases are a match to TRBD1. Unmatched junction bases numbered 12, after V lost 5 bases and J lost 1 base. The germline V gene encodes CDR1 MGHRA and CDR2 YSYEKL. CDR3 length equals 18 residues. Here the CDR3 reads CASSSSRDRDGSGNTIYF. As DNA, the CDR3 is TGCGCCAGCAGCTCGTCCCGGGACAGGGACGGATCTGGAAACACCATATATTTT.